Presented here are 2 T cell receptor beta chains from one specimen sequenced in a study of response to subunit inactivated influenza vaccine. TCRdb fed the RT-PCR reads into MiXCR, producing one record per CDR3 protein. This table holds about 700,000 distinct CDR3 sequences, 11% to 15% found once. This sample comprised PBMCs from blood, obtained roughly 2 weeks before vaccination. The origin of the receptors is a man aged 50-59 years who received an inactivated influenza vaccine.

The sample holds many counts of this clonotype. This chain uses TRBV3-1 with TRBJ1-1, with 7 bases lining up with TRBD1. The CDR3 length is 14 residues. J was trimmed by 5 bases and V by 1 base; bases with no gene match: 4. Germline values: CDR1 LGHDT, CDR2 YNNKEL (reference sequence). As DNA, the CDR3 is TGTGCCAGCAGCCAAGCAGGGGGTAAGACTGAAGCTTTCTTT. It specifies CASSQAGGKTEAFF.

In this sample, this clonotype turned up many times. This sequence joins TRBV18 and TRBJ2-1, with TRBD2 matching over 10 bases. The ends lost 4 bases at V and 5 bases at J; junction bases unmatched: 2. This CDR3 has 14 amino acids. CDR1 is KGHSH, CDR2 LQKENI, per germline. CDR3 region: CASSQTSGNNEQFF. The CDR3 DNA is TGTGCCAGCTCACAAACTAGCGGGAACAATGAGCAGTTCTTC. Variable domain in full (rest from reference TRBV18 and TRBJ2-1): NAGVMQNPRHLVRRRGQEARLRCSPMKGHSHVYWYRQLPEEGLKFMVYLQKENIIDESGMPKERFSAEFPKEGPSILRIQQVVRGDSAAYFCASSQTSGNNEQFFGPGTRLTVL.